This T cell receptor (beta chain) was observed in a study of graft-versus-host responses after intestinal transplantation. Across the whole study: Recipients were given multivisceral, liver-intestinal, or isolated intestinal transplants. For approximately three years after anti-thymocyte globulin induction, all recipients took tacrolimus and steroids.

The assay was immunoSEQ multiplex PCR, and TCRdb's table has in-frame clones only and misses some. The profile shows 35,000 to 45,000 clones, 91% of them singletons. Trimming removed 4 bases from V and 3 bases from J, with 16 bases in between. The germline V gene encodes CDR1 MNHEY and CDR2 SMNVEV (reference sequence). CDR3 size: 15 residues. Findings of the study overall: The recipient marrow held GvH clones, and some of them showed up first in ileum or blood. Early after transplant, HvG declines were associated with peak levels of circulating GvH clones.

As for this clone: Its target is not known.

The V gene is TRBV27, the J gene TRBJ2-7; D is ambiguous. The source was PBMCs, collected 524 days after transplant. The sequence was collected from a human patient who received an intestinal transplant, so some T cells may come from the graft donor. CDR3 region: CASSSRAFRDYEQYF. CDR3 nucleotide sequence: TGTGCCAGCAGTTCACGGGCCTTTAGGGACTACGAGCAGTACTTC.